This T cell receptor (beta chain) comes out of a study of blood T cell repertoires in COVID-19. The method was immunoSEQ multiplex PCR; TCRdb's version includes in-frame clones alone and lacks a portion of them. Of approximately 190,000 clones listed, 84% were seen once; the top ten hold over 13%. Germline V gene lookup returns CDR1 MDHEN and CDR2 SYDVKM. Trimming cost V 4 bases and J 7 bases, with 13 bases left between them. This CDR3 comprises 14 residues. The origin of this receptor is a man between 25 and 39 years old with active or convalescent COVID-19. The chain couples TRBV28 to TRBJ1-4, with D possibly TRBD1 on 6 matching bases. The sequencing input was peripheral blood. The CDR3 region is CASSSGTKPEKLFF. In DNA, the CDR3 is TGTGCCAGCAGTTCCGGGACAAAACCTGAAAAACTGTTTTTT.